The sequence of this TCR beta chain was determined in a study of blood T cell repertoires in COVID-19. CDR3 length equals 14 residues. V was trimmed by 0 bases and J by 5 bases, leaving 12 bases between them. Germline CDR1 and CDR2: SGHRS and YFSETQ. Authors' analysis steps: Scientists estimated how many nucleated cells there were by amplifying reference gene primers. Assay: immunoSEQ multiplex PCR; the TCRdb copy retains only in-frame clones and omits some. V, J and clone size reflect that table, while D and trimming were determined from the DNA. This sample has some 110,000 clones; under 80% occur once, and the top ten carry less than 20%.

The sequencing sample was made of peripheral blood. The chain uses TRBV5-1 and TRBJ2-7; tentative D call: TRBD2 (6 bases). The sequence was collected from a woman in her 70s with acute or convalescent COVID-19. The CDR3 nucleotides read TGCGCCAGCAGCTTGGTTCTGGGGAGGAACGAGCAGTACTTC. Encoded protein: CASSLVLGRNEQYF.